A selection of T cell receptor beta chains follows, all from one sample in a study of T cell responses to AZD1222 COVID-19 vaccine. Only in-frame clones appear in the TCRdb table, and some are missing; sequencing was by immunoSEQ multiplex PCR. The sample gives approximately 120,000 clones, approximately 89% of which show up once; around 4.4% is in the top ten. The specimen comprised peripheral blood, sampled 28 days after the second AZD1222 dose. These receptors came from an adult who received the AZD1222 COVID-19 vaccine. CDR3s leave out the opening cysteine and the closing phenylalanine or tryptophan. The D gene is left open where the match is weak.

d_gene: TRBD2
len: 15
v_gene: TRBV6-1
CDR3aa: ASSDALLAANTGELF

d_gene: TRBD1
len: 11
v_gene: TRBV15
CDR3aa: ATATGQANGYT

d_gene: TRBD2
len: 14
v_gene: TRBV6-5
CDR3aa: ASSYYPTSLADTQY

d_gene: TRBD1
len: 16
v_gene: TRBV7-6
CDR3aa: ASSLGSGTGNSGNTIY

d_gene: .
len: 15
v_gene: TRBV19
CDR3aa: ASSTLQGQGFLNIQY

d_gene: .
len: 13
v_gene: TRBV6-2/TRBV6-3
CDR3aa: ASSYSSGTNTEAF

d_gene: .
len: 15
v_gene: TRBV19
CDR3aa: ASSTRPVARSYNEQF

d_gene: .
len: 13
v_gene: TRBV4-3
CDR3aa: ASSPPGRLAGELF

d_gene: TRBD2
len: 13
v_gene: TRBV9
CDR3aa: ASSLVAGNTGELF

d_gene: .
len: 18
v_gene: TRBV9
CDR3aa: ASSVEAPRGTILTTDTQY

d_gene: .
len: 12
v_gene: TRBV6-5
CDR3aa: ASSYSKGRTEAF

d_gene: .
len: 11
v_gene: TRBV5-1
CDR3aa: ASSGDVPETQY

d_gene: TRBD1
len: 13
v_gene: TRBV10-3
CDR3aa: AISPGQGQPYEQY

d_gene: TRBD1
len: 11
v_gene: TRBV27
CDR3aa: ASSFDRDREAF

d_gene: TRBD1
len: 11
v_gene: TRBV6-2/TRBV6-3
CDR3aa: ASSQGVANGYT

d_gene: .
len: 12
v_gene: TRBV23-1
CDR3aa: ASTLRRIYYGYT

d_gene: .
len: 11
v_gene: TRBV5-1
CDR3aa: ASSRRGNTEAF

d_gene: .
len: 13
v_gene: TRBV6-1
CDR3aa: ASSELQGARQPQH

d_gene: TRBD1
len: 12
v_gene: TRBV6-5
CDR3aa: ASSTGQGLDGYT

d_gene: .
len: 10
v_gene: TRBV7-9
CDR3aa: ASSSNRPEAF

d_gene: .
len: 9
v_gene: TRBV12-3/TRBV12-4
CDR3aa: ASSGERGQH

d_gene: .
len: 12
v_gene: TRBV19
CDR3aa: ASSGGRANTEAF

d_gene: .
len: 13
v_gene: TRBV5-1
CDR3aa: ASSSAGGSYNEQF